The rows below give T cell receptor beta chains drawn from one sample of a study of blood T cell repertoires in COVID-19. Profiling relied on immunoSEQ multiplex PCR, and the TCRdb table lists in-frame clones only, not all of them. The profile shows about 35,000 clones, roughly 86% of them singletons. The sequencing sample was made of peripheral blood. These receptors were collected from a human donor in a cohort sampled during active COVID-19. Both conserved end residues are part of each CDR3. A D gene is named only where the DNA matches it firmly. A clone size is listed for some rows: how often the clone was seen (once, few, many), or a class if it is expanded.

>TRBD1|TRBJ2-1|-|TRBV28|16
TGTGCCAGCAGCCCCAGGGGGCGAGTTTCCTACAATGAGCAGTTCTTC
CASSPRGRVSYNEQFF
>-|TRBJ2-5|-|TRBV6-5|14
TGTGCCAGCAGTTACTCGAACGGGGTTGAGACCCAGTACTTC
CASSYSNGVETQYF
>-|TRBJ2-7|-|TRBV15|15
TGTGCCACCAGCAGAGATAAGGGGAACCACTACGAGCAGTACTTC
CATSRDKGNHYEQYF
>-|TRBJ2-7|-|TRBV12-2|15
TGTGCAAGTCGCCACTCGACTGAAGCAACCTACGAGCAGTACTTC
CASRHSTEATYEQYF
>-|TRBJ2-3|-|TRBV5-6|14
TGTGCCAGCAGCCCAGGGGTCCACACAGATACGCAGTATTTT
CASSPGVHTDTQYF
>-|TRBJ1-5|-|TRBV28|16
TGTGCCAGCAGTCCCTACACAGGGTATGGCAATCAGCCCCAGCATTTT
CASSPYTGYGNQPQHF
>-|TRBJ2-7|-|TRBV10-2|12
TGCGCCAGCAGTAGGATGAGGGACGAGCAGTACTTC
CASSRMRDEQYF
>TRBD1|TRBJ1-5|-|TRBV5-4|16
TGTGCCAGCAGCTTGGGAGGGACAGCGATCAATCAGCCCCAGCATTTT
CASSLGGTAINQPQHF
>TRBD2|TRBJ2-7|-|TRBV5-1|13
TGCGCCAGCAGCTGGACTACTAGCGGCGAGCAGTACTTC
CASSWTTSGEQYF
>-|TRBJ2-7|once|TRBV11-2|12
TGTGCCACCAGGGCACAGGGTCAGGAGCAGTACTTC
CATRAQGQEQYF
>-|TRBJ2-7|-|TRBV5-1|16
TGCGCCAGCAGCTTTTTGCGGGGGCCAATTCCCTACGAGCAGTACTTC
CASSFLRGPIPYEQYF
>TRBD2|TRBJ2-5|-|TRBV3-1/TRBV3-2|15
TGTGCCAGCAGCCAAAGAACTAGCGGCCAAGAGACCCAGTACTTC
CASSQRTSGQETQYF
>-|TRBJ1-2|-|TRBV5-6|13
TGTGCCAGCAAATCTCGGGGTGGCTATGGCTACACCTTC
CASKSRGGYGYTF
>TRBD1|TRBJ1-1|few|TRBV2|14
TGTGCCAGCAGGAGGACAGGGGGGGTCACTGAAGCTTTCTTT
CASRRTGGVTEAFF
>-|TRBJ1-4|once|TRBV5-6|17
TGTGCCAGCAGCTCAACAATCACAGATGCAACTAATGAAAAACTGTTTTTT
CASSSTITDATNEKLFF
>-|TRBJ1-4|-|TRBV18|15
TGTGCCAGCTCATCCTCAGGGACTGGGAATGAAAAACTGTTTTTT
CASSSSGTGNEKLFF
>-|TRBJ2-3|-|TRBV6-2/TRBV6-3|12
TGTGCCAGCAGTGCGGGCGCCGGTACGCAGTATTTT
CASSAGAGTQYF
>TRBD1|TRBJ2-1|once|TRBV29-1|16
TGCAGCGTTGAATCTCCGGACAGGAGCTCCTACAATGAGCAGTTCTTC
CSVESPDRSSYNEQFF
>-|TRBJ1-4|-|TRBV6-2/TRBV6-3|14
TGTGCCAGCAGTTCAACAGCAACTAATGAAAAACTGTTTTTT
CASSSTATNEKLFF
>TRBD1|TRBJ1-5|-|TRBV6-1|17
TGTGCCAGCAGTGATTGGAGTATGACAGGGCGCAATCAGCCCCAGCATTTT
CASSDWSMTGRNQPQHF
>-|TRBJ2-7|-|TRBV28|12
TGTGCCAGCAGTTTACCTACTACCGAGCAGTACTTC
CASSLPTTEQYF
>-|TRBJ2-7|-|TRBV3-1/TRBV3-2|14
TGTGCCAGCAGAAGACAGATACAATCCTACGAGCAGTACTTC
CASRRQIQSYEQYF
>TRBD1|TRBJ1-6|few|TRBV19|14
TGTGCCAGTACCCCGACAGGGGCGCGCTCACCCCTCCACTTT
CASTPTGARSPLHF
>TRBD1|TRBJ1-2|-|TRBV9|14
TGTGCCAGCAGCCCCTGGACAGGGTATAATGGCTACACCTTC
CASSPWTGYNGYTF
>TRBD1|TRBJ2-7|few|TRBV18|14
TGTGCCAGCTCACCACAGGGGGCGTCTTACGAGCAGTACTTC
CASSPQGASYEQYF
>-|TRBJ2-1|-|TRBV19|13
TGTGCCAGTAGTATCCCGGGGTACAATGAGCAGTTCTTC
CASSIPGYNEQFF
>TRBD2|TRBJ2-7|-|TRBV7-2|15
TGTGCCAGCAGCTTCTCTAGCGGGGAGGCCTACGAGCAGTACTTC
CASSFSSGEAYEQYF